The 4 T cell receptor beta chains given below trace back to one sample, sequenced in a study of T cells in Graves' hyperthyroidism and ophthalmopathy. Authors of the study amplified TCR beta CDR3 regions from RNA transcripts. The primer set for the first-round RT-PCR of the TCR CDR3 was HTBI. Each CDR3 protein is one row after TCRdb ran MiXCR on the multiplex PCR reads. The sample contains a few hundred thousand distinct CDR3 sequences, about an eighth of which appear only once. The sequenced sample consisted of blood. The receptors were gathered from a woman between 18 and 29 years old with Graves' hyperthyroidism.

This clonotype was recorded many times. The rearrangement uses TRBV7-8 and TRBJ2-7, with TRBD2 matching 9 bases. CDR3 length: 14 amino acids. Unmatched junction bases numbered 9, after V lost 8 bases and J lost 4 bases. Germline-derived CDR1 and CDR2 are SGHVS and FQNEAQ. The CDR3: CASSYSGREYEQYF. The CDR3 bases are TGTGCCAGCTCTTATAGCGGGAGAGAGTACGAGCAGTACTTC. Complete variable domain (other parts from reference TRBV7-8 and TRBJ2-7): GAGVSQSPRYKVAKRGQDVALRCDPISGHVSLFWYQQALGQGPEFLTYFQNEAQLDKSGLPSDRFFAERPEGSVSTLKIQRTQQEDSAVYLCASSYSGREYEQYFGPGTRLTVT.

This clonotype was seen repeatedly, ten times or more. The rearrangement uses TRBV3-1 and TRBJ2-1; TRBD1 aligns across 10 bases. V was clipped by 5 bases and J by 4 bases; unmatched bases: 5. This CDR3 region has 15 residues. Germline V gives CDR1 LGHDT, CDR2 YNNKEL (reference sequence). The CDR3 bases are TGTGCCAGCAGCGAGCAGGGACAGGGGTACAATGAGCAGTTCTTC. Protein product: CASSEQGQGYNEQFF.

This clonotype was seen many times. This chain joins TRBV7-2 and TRBJ2-1, with 8 bases matching TRBD2. J lost 6 bases, V lost 0 bases, and 1 base had no gene match. Germline V lookup: CDR1 SGHTA, CDR2 FQGNSA. The CDR3 sequence is 14 residues long. The CDR3 spells CASSLAAGANEQFF. The CDR3 DNA follows: TGTGCCAGCAGCTTAGCAGCGGGAGCCAATGAGCAGTTCTTC.

The sample holds many counts of this clonotype. The J gene is TRBJ1-4, the V gene TRBV11-2, with no clear D. Trimming shortened V by 1 base and J by 7 bases, and 13 bases separated the two germline ends. There are 15 residues in the CDR3. Germline-derived CDR1 and CDR2 are SGHAT and FQNNGV. CDR3 loop: CASSLVLRGGEKLFF. CDR3 coding DNA: TGTGCCAGCAGCTTAGTTTTGCGAGGCGGTGAAAAACTGTTTTTT.